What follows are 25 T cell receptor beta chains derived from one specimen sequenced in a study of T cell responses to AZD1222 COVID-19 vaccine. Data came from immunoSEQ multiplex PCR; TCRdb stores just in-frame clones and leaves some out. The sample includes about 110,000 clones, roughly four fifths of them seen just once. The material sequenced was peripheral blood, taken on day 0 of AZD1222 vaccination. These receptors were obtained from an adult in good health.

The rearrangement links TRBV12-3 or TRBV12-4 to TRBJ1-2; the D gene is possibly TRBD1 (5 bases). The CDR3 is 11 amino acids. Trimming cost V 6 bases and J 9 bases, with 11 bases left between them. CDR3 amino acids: CASRWTRSYTF. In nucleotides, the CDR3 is TGTGCCAGCAGATGGACACGGAGCTACACCTTC.

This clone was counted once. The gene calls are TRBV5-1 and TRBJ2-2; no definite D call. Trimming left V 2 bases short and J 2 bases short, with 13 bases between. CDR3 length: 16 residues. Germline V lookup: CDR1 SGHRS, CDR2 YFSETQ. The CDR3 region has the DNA TGCGCCAGCAGCTTTAATGGGTTTCCTAACACCGGGGAGCTGTTTTTT. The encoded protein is CASSFNGFPNTGELFF.

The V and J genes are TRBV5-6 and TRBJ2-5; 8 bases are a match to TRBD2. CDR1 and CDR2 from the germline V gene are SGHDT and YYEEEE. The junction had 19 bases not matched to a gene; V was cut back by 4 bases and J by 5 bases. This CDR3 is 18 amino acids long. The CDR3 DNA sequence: TGTGCCAGCAGCCAAGCGAGGAGAGGACTAGCCGGTTCGGAGACCCAGTACTTC. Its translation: CASSQARRGLAGSETQYF.

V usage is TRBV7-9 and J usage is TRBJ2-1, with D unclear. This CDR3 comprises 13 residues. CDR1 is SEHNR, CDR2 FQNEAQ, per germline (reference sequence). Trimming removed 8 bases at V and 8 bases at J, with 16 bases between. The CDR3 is CASGSGLGDEQFF. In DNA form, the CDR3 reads TGTGCCAGCGGGTCTGGCCTGGGCGATGAGCAGTTCTTC.

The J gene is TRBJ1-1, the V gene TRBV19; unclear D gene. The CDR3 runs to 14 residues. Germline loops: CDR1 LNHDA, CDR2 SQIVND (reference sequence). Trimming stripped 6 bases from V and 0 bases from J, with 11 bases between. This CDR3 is CASRLRTMNTEAFF. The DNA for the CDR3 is TGTGCCAGTAGATTGAGAACCATGAACACTGAAGCTTTCTTT.

This CDR3 reads CASTPLPSSYNEQFF. In DNA form, the CDR3 reads TGTGCCAGCACGCCACTACCGAGCTCCTACAATGAGCAGTTCTTC. This sequence joins TRBV6-5 and TRBJ2-1; D is unclear. Trimming removed 7 bases from V and 0 bases from J, with 13 bases in between. The CDR3 totals 15 residues. Germline CDR1 MNHEY, CDR2 SVGAGI.

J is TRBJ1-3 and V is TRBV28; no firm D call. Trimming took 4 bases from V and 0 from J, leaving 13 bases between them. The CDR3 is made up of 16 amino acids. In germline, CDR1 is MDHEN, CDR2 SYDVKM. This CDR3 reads CASSYGPGNSGNTIYF. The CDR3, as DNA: TGTGCCAGCAGTTATGGGCCGGGGAACTCTGGAAACACCATATATTTT.

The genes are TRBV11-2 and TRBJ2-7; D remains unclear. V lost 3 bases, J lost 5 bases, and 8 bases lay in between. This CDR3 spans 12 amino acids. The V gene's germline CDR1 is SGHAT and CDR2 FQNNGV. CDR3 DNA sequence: TGTGCCAGCAGCTTGGATAGGAACGAGCAGTACTTC. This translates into CASSLDRNEQYF.

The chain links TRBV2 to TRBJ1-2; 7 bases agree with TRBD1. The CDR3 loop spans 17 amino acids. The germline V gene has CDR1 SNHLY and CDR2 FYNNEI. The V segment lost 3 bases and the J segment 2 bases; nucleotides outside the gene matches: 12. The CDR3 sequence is CASSERQGGVGNYGYTF. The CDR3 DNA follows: TGTGCCAGCAGTGAGCGGCAGGGGGGAGTAGGCAACTATGGCTACACCTTC.

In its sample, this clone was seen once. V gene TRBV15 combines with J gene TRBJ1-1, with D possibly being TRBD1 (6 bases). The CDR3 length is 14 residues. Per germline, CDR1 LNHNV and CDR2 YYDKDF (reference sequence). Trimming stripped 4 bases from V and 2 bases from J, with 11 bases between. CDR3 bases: TGTGCCACCAGCATGGGGGGGCGAAACACTGAAGCTTTCTTT. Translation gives CATSMGGRNTEAFF.

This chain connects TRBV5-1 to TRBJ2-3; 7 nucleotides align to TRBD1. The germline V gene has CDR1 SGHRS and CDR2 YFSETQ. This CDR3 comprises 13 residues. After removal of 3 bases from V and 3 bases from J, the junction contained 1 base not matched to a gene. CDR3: CASSSQGTDTQYF. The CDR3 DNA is TGCGCCAGCAGCTCACAGGGGACAGATACGCAGTATTTT.

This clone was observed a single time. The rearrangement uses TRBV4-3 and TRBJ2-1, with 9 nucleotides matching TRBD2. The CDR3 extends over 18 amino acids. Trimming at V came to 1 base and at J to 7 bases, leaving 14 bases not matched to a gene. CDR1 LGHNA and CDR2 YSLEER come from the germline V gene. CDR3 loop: CASSQVGGGLAGWNEQFF. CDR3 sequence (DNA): TGCGCCAGCAGCCAAGTAGGCGGTGGCCTAGCGGGATGGAATGAGCAGTTCTTC.

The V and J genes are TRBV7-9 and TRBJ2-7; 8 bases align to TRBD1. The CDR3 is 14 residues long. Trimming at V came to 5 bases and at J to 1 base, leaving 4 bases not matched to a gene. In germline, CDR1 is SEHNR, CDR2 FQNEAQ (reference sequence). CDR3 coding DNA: TGTGCCAGCAGCAACCGGGACAGGTCCTACGAGCAGTACTTC. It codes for CASSNRDRSYEQYF.

In DNA, the CDR3 is TGCGCCAGCAGCTTGGGGGCACGCGAGACCCAGTACTTC. This gives the protein CASSLGARETQYF. The chain joins TRBV5-1 to TRBJ2-5; D is undetermined. Germline values: CDR1 SGHRS, CDR2 YFSETQ. This CDR3 has 13 amino acids. Trimming cost V 0 bases and J 5 bases, with 8 bases left between them. Combining the CDR3 with reference TRBV5-1 and TRBJ2-5 gives the whole variable domain KAGVTQTPRYLIKTRGQQVTLSCSPISGHRSVSWYQQTPGQGLQFLFEYFSETQRNKGNFPGRFSGRQFSNSRSEMNVSTLELGDSALYLCASSLGARETQYFGPGTRLLVL.

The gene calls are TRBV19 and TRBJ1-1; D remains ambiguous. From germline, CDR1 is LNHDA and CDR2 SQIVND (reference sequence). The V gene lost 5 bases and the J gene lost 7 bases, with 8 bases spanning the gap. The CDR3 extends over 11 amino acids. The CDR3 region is CASSFGSEAFF. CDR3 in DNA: TGTGCCAGTAGTTTCGGCAGTGAAGCTTTCTTT.

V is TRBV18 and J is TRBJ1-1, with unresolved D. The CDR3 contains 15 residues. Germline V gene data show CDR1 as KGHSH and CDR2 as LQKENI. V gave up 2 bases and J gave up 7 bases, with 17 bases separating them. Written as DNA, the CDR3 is TGTGCCAGCTCACCAGTTTTCAATGAATACCGTGAAGCTTTCTTT. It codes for CASSPVFNEYREAFF.

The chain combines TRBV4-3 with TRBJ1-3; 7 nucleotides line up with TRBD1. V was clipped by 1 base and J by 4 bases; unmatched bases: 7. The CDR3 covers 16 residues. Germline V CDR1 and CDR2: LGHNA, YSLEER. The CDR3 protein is CASSQGQGGAGNTIYF. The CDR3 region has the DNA TGCGCCAGCAGCCAAGGTCAAGGGGGCGCCGGAAACACCATATATTTT.

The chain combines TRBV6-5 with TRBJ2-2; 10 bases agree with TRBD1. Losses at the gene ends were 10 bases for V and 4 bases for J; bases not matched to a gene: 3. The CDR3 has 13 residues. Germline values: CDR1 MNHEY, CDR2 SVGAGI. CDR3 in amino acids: CAIRDRGTGELFF. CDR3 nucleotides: TGTGCCATCCGGGACAGGGGCACCGGGGAGCTGTTTTTT.

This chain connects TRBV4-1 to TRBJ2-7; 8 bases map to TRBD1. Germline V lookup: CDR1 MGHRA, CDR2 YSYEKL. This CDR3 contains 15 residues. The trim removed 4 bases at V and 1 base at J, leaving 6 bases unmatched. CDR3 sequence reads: CASSLDGQGSYEQYF. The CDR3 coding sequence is TGCGCCAGCAGCCTAGACGGACAGGGATCCTACGAGCAGTACTTC.

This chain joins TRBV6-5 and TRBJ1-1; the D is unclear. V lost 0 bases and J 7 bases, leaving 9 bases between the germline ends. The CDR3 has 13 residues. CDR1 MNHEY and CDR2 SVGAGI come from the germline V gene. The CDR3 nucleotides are TGTGCCAGCAGTTACTCGAGTAGGGATGAAGCTTTCTTT. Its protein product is CASSYSSRDEAFF.

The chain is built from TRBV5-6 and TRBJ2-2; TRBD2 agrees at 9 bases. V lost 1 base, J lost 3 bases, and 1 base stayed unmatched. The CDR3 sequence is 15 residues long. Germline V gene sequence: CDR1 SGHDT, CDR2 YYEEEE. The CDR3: CASSLIAGDTGELFF. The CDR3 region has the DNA TGTGCCAGCAGCTTGATAGCGGGAGACACCGGGGAGCTGTTTTTT. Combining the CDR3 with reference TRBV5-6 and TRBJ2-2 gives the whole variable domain DAGVTQSPTHLIKTRGQQVTLRCSPKSGHDTVSWYQQALGQGPQFIFQYYEEEERQRGNFPDRFSGHQFPNYSSELNVNALLLGDSALYLCASSLIAGDTGELFFGEGSRLTVL.

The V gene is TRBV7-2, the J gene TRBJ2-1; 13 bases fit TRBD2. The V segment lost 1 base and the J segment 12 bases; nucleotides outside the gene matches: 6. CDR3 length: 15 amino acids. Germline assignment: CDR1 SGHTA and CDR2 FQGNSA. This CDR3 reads CASSLEGTSGIMQFF. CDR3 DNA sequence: TGTGCCAGCAGCTTAGAAGGGACTAGCGGGATTATGCAGTTCTTC.

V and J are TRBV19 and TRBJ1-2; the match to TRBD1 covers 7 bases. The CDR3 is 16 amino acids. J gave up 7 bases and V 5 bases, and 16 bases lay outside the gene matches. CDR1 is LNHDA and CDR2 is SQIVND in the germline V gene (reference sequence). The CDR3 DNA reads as TGTGCCAGTAGTCCCATCGCACAGGGGACGAGAAGTGGCTACACCTTC. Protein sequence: CASSPIAQGTRSGYTF.

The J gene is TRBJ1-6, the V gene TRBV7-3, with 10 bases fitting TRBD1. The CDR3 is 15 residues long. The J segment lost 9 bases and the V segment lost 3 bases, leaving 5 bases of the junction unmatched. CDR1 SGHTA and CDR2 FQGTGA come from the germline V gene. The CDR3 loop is CASSLNDRGRSPLHF. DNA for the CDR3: TGTGCCAGCAGCTTGAATGACAGGGGGCGTTCACCCCTCCACTTT.

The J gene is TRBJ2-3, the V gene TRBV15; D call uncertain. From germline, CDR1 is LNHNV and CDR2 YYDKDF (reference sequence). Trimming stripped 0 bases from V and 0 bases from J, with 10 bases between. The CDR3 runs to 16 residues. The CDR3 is CATSREEVFSTDTQYF. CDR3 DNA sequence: TGTGCCACCAGCAGAGAAGAGGTTTTTAGCACAGATACGCAGTATTTT.